This T cell receptor beta chain stems from a study of cytomegalovirus exposure and HLA in healthy donors. About the research overall: Among 398 genotyped donors, around 82% fell in the Caucasian-associated ancestry cluster.

This clone was recorded only once. Its antigen remains unidentified. The CDR3 length is 16 residues. The V gene's germline CDR1 is MGHDK and CDR2 SYGVNS. The J segment lost 9 bases and the V segment lost 2 bases, leaving 15 bases of the junction unmatched. Notes on the study in general: In a later analysis, TCR beta V- and J-gene trimming was associated with a missense DCLRE1C variant.

Vbeta (60) and Jbeta (13) primers were used in the PCR. The data were produced by immunoSEQ multiplex PCR, yet TCRdb's version contains in-frame clones alone and is incomplete. The sample includes about 160,000 clones, 80% to 90% of them seen just once. This receptor was obtained from a woman in her thirties in good health and CMV-seropositive. V gene TRBV25-1 combines with J gene TRBJ1-2; 7 nucleotides line up with TRBD1. Sequencing input: PBMCs. This chain's CDR3 is CASSELCGQGVGCYTF. DNA of the CDR3: TGTGCCAGCAGTGAACTTTGCGGGCAGGGGGTAGGGTGCTACACCTTC.